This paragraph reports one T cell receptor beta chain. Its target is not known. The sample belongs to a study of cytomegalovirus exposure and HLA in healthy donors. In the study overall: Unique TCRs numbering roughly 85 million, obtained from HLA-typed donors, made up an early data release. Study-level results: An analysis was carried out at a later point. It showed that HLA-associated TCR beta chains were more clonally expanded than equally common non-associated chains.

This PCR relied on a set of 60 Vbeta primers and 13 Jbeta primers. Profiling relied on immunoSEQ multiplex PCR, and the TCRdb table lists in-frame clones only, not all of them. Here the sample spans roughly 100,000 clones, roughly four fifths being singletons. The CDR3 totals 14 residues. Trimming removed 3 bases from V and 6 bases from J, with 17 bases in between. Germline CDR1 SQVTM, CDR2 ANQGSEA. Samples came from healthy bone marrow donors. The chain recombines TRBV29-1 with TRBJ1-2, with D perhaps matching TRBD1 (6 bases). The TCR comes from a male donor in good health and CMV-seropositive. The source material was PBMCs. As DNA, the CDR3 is TGCAGCGTTGAGGGGGCAGGGCACTTCAATGGCTACACCTTC. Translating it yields CSVEGAGHFNGYTF.